This T cell receptor (beta chain) was sequenced in a study of T cells in Graves' hyperthyroidism and ophthalmopathy. The study's findings and limits: Ophthalmopathy and stable hyperthyroidism were told apart by a 13 V-J model.

This clonotype was recorded at least ten times. Its specificity is unknown. Researchers amplified the TCR beta CDR3 regions from RNA transcripts. The TCR CDR3 was amplified in a first-round RT-PCR using the HTBI primer set. Using its own MiXCR run on the multiplex PCR reads, TCRdb lists one record per CDR3 protein. Here the sample spans some 320,000 distinct CDR3 sequences, around 15% being singletons. Germline loops: CDR1 SEHNR, CDR2 FQNEAQ (reference sequence). The CDR3 has 13 amino acids. V dropped 6 bases and J dropped 4; count of bases not matched to a gene: 3. This TCR was sampled from a woman aged 40 to 50 with Graves' ophthalmopathy. V is TRBV7-9 and J is TRBJ1-1; 9 bases line up with TRBD1. The sample consisted of blood. The CDR3 DNA follows: TGTGCCAGCAGAACGACAGGGGGCACTGAAGCTTTCTTT. This gives the protein CASRTTGGTEAFF.